The text below deals with one TCR beta chain. Its cognate antigen is unknown. The junction does not match germline at one end; this may be a read error. The data are from a study of graft-versus-host responses after intestinal transplantation. Study at large: Anti-thymocyte globulin served as induction for all recipients, who then took tacrolimus and steroids for approximately 3 years.

Germline V gene lookup returns CDR1 SSHAT and CDR2 FNYEAQ (reference sequence). This CDR3 has 16 residues. Here immunoSEQ multiplex PCR was the method, and the copy in TCRdb shows in-frame clones only, minus some. The sample contains tens of thousands of clones, 90% of which appear only once. The V and J genes are TRBV7-7 and TRBJ2-7; TRBD1 aligns across 8 bases. The origin of this receptor is a human donor who received an intestinal transplant. This sample comprised unstimulated CD4+ T cells sorted from spleen or lymph node cells, obtained before intestinal transplant. The chain's CDR3 is CASSLQAGGSSYEQYF. CDR3 sequence (DNA): TGTGCTAGCAGCTTACAGGCAGGGGGCTCATCCTACGAGCAGTACTTC. The full variable domain, rest sourced from reference TRBV7-7 and TRBJ2-7, is GAGVSQSPRYKVTKRGQDVTLRCDPISSHATLYWYQQALGQGPEFLTYFNYEAQPDKSGLPSDRFSAERPEGSISTLTIQRTEQRDSAMYRCASSLQAGGSSYEQYFGPGTRLTVT.